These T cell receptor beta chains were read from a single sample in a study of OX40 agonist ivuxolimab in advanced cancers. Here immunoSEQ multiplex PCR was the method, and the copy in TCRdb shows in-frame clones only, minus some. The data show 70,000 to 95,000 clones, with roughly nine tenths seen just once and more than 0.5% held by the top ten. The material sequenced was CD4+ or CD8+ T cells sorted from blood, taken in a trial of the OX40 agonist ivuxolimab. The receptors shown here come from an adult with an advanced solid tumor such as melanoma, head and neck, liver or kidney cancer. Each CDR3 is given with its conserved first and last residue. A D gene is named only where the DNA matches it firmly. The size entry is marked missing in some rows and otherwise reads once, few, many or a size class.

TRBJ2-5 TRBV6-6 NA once CASRLRQIGQETQYF TGTGCCAGCAGACTAAGACAGATAGGTCAAGAGACCCAGTACTTC
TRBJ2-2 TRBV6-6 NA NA CATTRGGADTGELFF TGTGCCACCACAAGAGGGGGAGCGGACACCGGGGAGCTGTTTTTT
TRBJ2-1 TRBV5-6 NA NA CASSLGPLGQFF TGTGCCAGCAGCTTGGGTCCGTTGGGGCAGTTCTTC
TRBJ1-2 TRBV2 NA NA CASSVDGIYGYTF TGTGCCAGCAGCGTCGACGGAATCTATGGCTACACCTTC
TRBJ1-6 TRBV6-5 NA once CASSYSTENSPLHF TGTGCCAGCAGTTACTCGACGGAAAATTCACCCCTCCACTTT
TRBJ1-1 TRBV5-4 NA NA CASSRTRGGLSEAFF TGTGCCAGCAGCCGAACCCGGGGGGGCTTGTCTGAAGCTTTCTTT
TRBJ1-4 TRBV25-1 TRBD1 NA CATCGQGNEKLFF TGTGCCACCTGTGGACAGGGGAATGAAAAACTGTTTTTT
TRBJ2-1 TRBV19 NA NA CASAGPPYNEQFF TGTGCCAGTGCAGGGCCGCCGTACAATGAGCAGTTCTTC
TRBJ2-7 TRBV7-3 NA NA CASSSGDGLEQYF TGTGCCAGCAGCTCGGGGGACGGTCTCGAGCAGTACTTC
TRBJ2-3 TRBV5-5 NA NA CASSFSGLDTDTQYF TGTGCCAGCAGCTTCAGTGGGTTGGACACAGATACGCAGTATTTT
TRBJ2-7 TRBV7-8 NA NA CASSNRRGQSYEQYF TGTGCCAGCAGCAACAGGCGGGGACAGTCCTACGAGCAGTACTTC
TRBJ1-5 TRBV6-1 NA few CASSGTFDQPQHF TGTGCCAGCAGTGGGACGTTCGATCAGCCCCAGCATTTT
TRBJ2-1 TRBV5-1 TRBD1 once CASSLRRTGGSYNEQFF TGCGCCAGCAGCTTGCGCAGGACAGGGGGCTCCTACAATGAGCAGTTCTTC
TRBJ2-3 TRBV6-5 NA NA CASSLSGGTGDTQYF TGTGCCAGCAGTCTTAGCGGGGGGACAGGGGATACGCAGTATTTT
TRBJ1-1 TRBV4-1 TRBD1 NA CASSQHLKTGGNTEAFF TGCGCCAGCAGCCAACACCTTAAGACAGGGGGGAACACTGAAGCTTTCTTT
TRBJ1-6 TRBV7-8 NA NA CASSLQNTNSPLHF TGTGCCAGCAGCTTACAAAATACGAATTCACCCCTCCACTTT
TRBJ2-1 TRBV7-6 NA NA CASSLLWDANYNEQFF TGTGCCAGCAGCTTATTGTGGGACGCCAACTACAATGAGCAGTTCTTC
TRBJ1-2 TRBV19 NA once CASSIPALLGGYTF TGTGCCAGTAGTATACCTGCCCTGCTCGGGGGCTACACCTTC
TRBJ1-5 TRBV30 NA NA CAWSRASETQPQHF TGTGCCTGGAGCCGGGCCAGCGAAACCCAGCCCCAGCATTTT
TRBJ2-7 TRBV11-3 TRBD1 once CASSLADRGYPYEQYF TGTGCCAGCAGCTTAGCTGACAGGGGTTACCCCTACGAGCAGTACTTC
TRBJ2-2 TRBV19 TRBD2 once CASSIGGRAAGELFF TGTGCCAGTAGTATCGGCGGGAGGGCGGCCGGGGAGCTGTTTTTT
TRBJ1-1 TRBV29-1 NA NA CSVESQGQGAEAFF TGCAGCGTTGAAAGTCAGGGGCAGGGAGCTGAAGCTTTCTTT
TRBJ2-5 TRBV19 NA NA CASSIEAGRGETQYF TGTGCCAGTAGTATAGAGGCAGGGCGAGGTGAGACCCAGTACTTC
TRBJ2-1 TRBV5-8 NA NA CASPSFGSDEQFF TGTGCCAGCCCCTCCTTCGGGTCGGATGAGCAGTTCTTC
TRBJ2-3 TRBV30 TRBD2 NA CAWSVVAGVDTQYF TGTGCCTGGAGTGTCGTGGCGGGAGTAGATACGCAGTATTTT
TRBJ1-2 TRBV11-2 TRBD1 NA CASSPTAGQEYGYTF TGTGCCAGCAGCCCTACGGCGGGACAGGAGTATGGCTACACCTTC
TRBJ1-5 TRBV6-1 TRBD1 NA CASRRQGGSNQPQHF TGTGCCAGCAGACGACAGGGTGGAAGCAATCAGCCCCAGCATTTT
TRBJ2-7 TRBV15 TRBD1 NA CATSRDRDSIYEQYF TGTGCCACCAGCAGAGATCGGGACAGTATCTACGAGCAGTACTTC
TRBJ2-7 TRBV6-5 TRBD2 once CATGGLAGAGEQYF TGTGCCACGGGGGGCCTAGCGGGGGCCGGCGAGCAGTACTTC
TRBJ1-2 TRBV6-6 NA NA CASGAGEIYGYTF TGTGCCAGCGGGGCAGGGGAAATTTATGGCTACACCTTC
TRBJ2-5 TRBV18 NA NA CASSPLGAGANQETQYF TGTGCCAGCTCACCACTCGGGGCAGGGGCGAACCAAGAGACCCAGTACTTC
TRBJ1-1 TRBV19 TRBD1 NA CASSTALRTGDTEAFF TGTGCCAGTAGTACAGCCCTTAGGACAGGGGACACTGAAGCTTTCTTT
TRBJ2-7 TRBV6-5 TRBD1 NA CASSLGTVSSYEQYF TGTGCCAGCAGCTTAGGGACAGTTTCGTCCTACGAGCAGTACTTC
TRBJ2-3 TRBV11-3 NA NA CASSPREVDTQYF TGTGCCAGCAGCCCCCGGGAAGTTGATACGCAGTATTTT
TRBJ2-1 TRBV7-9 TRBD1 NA CASGGQGAGREQFF TGTGCCAGCGGGGGACAGGGGGCTGGGCGTGAGCAGTTCTTC
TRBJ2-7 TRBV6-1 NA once CASSEALIYEQYF TGTGCCAGCAGTGAAGCCCTCATCTACGAGCAGTACTTC
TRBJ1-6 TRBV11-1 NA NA CASSSNSPLHF TGTGCCAGCAGCTCGAATTCACCCCTCCACTTT
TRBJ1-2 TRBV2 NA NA CASSQTLYGGYTF TGTGCCAGCAGCCAAACCCTATATGGTGGCTACACCTTC
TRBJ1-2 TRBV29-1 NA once CSVEGVRDGYTF TGCAGCGTTGAAGGGGTGAGGGATGGCTACACCTTC
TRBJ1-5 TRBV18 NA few CASSEDTTQPQHF TGTGCCAGCTCAGAGGACACTACCCAGCCCCAGCATTTT
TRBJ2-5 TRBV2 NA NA CARRDSQETQYF TGTGCCAGACGGGACTCACAAGAGACCCAGTACTTC
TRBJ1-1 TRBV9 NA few CASSVVTGRTEAFF TGTGCCAGCAGCGTAGTAACAGGGCGAACTGAAGCTTTCTTT
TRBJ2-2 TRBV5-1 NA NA CASSLTRPVTGELFF TGCGCCAGCAGCTTAACCCGTCCGGTCACCGGGGAGCTGTTTTTT